The sequence of this T cell receptor beta chain was determined in a study of post-analysis software for immune sequencing data. Study context: In terms of disease course, relapsing-remitting, secondary progressive and progressive-relapsing multiple sclerosis were included. Study-level results: Samples prepared in the same batch strongly co-clustered by F measure. The five TRBV segments detected at higher frequency in patients than in controls included TRBV5-6, TRBV5-1 and TRBV20-1. Compared against controls, patients with multiple sclerosis displayed significantly lower normalized Chao1 diversity.

Every TCR beta cDNA library bore unique molecular identifiers. There were 1 to 10 million T cells, and approximately 480,000 cDNA molecules came from them. TCRdb called the PCR reads again in MiXCR, with one record for every CDR3 protein. This repertoire shows about 200,000 distinct CDR3 sequences, roughly 30% found once; its top ten account for around 3.7%. A remark on this clonotype: Antigen: not known.

Per the germline V gene, CDR1 is DFQATT and CDR2 is SNEGSKA (reference sequence). The V gene lost 6 bases and the J gene lost 6 bases, with 19 bases spanning the gap. This CDR3 has 14 residues. This clonotype was sampled from a girl aged 2-17 years with multiple sclerosis. This chain uses TRBV20-1 with TRBJ2-3; possibly TRBD1 for D (6 bases). Sequenced: blood. The CDR3 DNA is TGCAGTGCCCGCCCCTGGACAGTAGGGGATACGCAGTATTTT. Protein: CSARPWTVGDTQYF.